These 7 T cell receptor beta chains were sequenced from one sample in a study of blood T cell repertoires in COVID-19. Measured with immunoSEQ multiplex PCR; TCRdb has only the in-frame clones, and not every one. The sample contains 95,000 to 120,000 clones, 70% to 90% of which appear only once. The specimen sequenced was peripheral blood. All receptors derive from a man aged 35 to 55 with acute or convalescent COVID-19.

This chain uses TRBV13 with TRBJ1-5; weak D call: TRBD1 (6 bases). Germline V lookup: CDR1 PRHDT, CDR2 FYEKMQ (reference sequence). Trimming took 5 bases from V and 5 from J, leaving 10 bases between them. The CDR3 consists of 13 residues. CDR3 nucleotide sequence: TGTGCCAGCAGCGCGGACAGAGATCAGCCCCAGCATTTT. It is translated as CASSADRDQPQHF. The full variable domain, with the rest looked up from reference TRBV13 and TRBJ1-5, is AAGVIQSPRHLIKEKRETATLKCYPIPRHDTVYWYQQGPGQDPQFLISFYEKMQSDKGSIPDRFSAQQFSDYHSELNMSSLELGDSALYFCASSADRDQPQHFGDGTRLSIL.

The V call is TRBV10-3, the J call TRBJ2-3, with 10 bases aligning to TRBD2. Germline V gene lookup returns CDR1 ENHRY and CDR2 SYGVKD. This CDR3 is 16 amino acids long. With V trimmed by 3 bases and J by 3 bases, 6 bases remained unmatched. The CDR3 DNA sequence: TGTGCCATCAGTGAAGCTAGCGGGGGACGGACAGATACGCAGTATTTT. Amino acids: CAISEASGGRTDTQYF.

The chain links TRBV2 to TRBJ1-5; TRBD1 is a possible D gene (6 bases). CDR1 SNHLY and CDR2 FYNNEI come from the germline V gene. The CDR3 extends over 14 amino acids. Trimming cost V 7 bases and J 3 bases, with 13 bases left between them. The chain's CDR3 is CASTPDSFNQPQHF. CDR3 DNA sequence: TGTGCCAGCACCCCGGACAGCTTCAATCAGCCCCAGCATTTT.

This clone was seen only once. This chain joins TRBV7-6 and TRBJ2-1; 8 bases map to TRBD1. The CDR3 totals 17 residues. V lost 5 bases, J lost 6 bases, and 15 bases stayed unmatched. Looked up from germline, CDR1 is SGHVS and CDR2 is FNYEAQ. This chain's CDR3 is CASSVPPGTGAFNEQFF. For the CDR3, the DNA is TGTGCCAGCAGCGTCCCCCCCGGGACAGGAGCCTTCAATGAGCAGTTCTTC.

The chain uses TRBV6-5 and TRBJ2-3; D uncertain. V lost 7 bases to trimming and J lost 0 bases, with 11 bases between them. Germline loops: CDR1 MNHEY, CDR2 SVGAGI. The length of the CDR3 is 14 residues. This CDR3 reads CASTTTSSTDTQYF. The CDR3 nucleotides read TGTGCCAGCACCACAACGTCCAGCACAGATACGCAGTATTTT.

This chain joins TRBV2 and TRBJ1-3; the D gene is possibly TRBD1 (5 bases). The germline CDR1 and CDR2 sequences are SNHLY and FYNNEI. V dropped 4 bases and J dropped 4 bases, with 17 bases sitting between them. The CDR3 loop spans 16 amino acids. CDR3 loop: CASSAAPGLWGNTIYF. The CDR3 DNA is TGTGCCAGCAGTGCGGCCCCAGGGCTCTGGGGAAACACCATATATTTT.

The rearrangement joins TRBV12-5 to TRBJ1-6, with a possible D match to TRBD1 (5 bases). This CDR3 comprises 13 residues. The V end was cut by 7 bases, the J end by 7 bases, with 11 bases between. The V gene's germline CDR1 is LGHNT and CDR2 FRNRAP. The CDR3 nucleotides are TGTGCTAGTGCACAGGACGGCAATTCACCCCTCCACTTT. It codes for CASAQDGNSPLHF.